The present TCR beta chain was sequenced within a study of blood T cells in healthy people across ages. Trimming removed 2 bases from V and 3 bases from J, with 8 bases in between. The CDR3 totals 14 residues. Germline V CDR1 and CDR2: MDHEN, SYDVKM. This clonotype was counted only a few times. The authors ran a second PCR of 7 to 11 cycles using a sample-barcoded 5' primer and a J-beta primer mix. TCRdb reprocessed the 5' RACE reads with MiXCR, giving one entry per CDR3 protein. This table holds 650,000 to 700,000 distinct CDR3 sequences, approximately 52% found once. The clonotype was recovered from an elderly woman in good health. The gene calls are TRBV28 and TRBJ2-4; no clear D. Sample: blood. The CDR3 protein is CASSLGGVKNIQYF. DNA for the CDR3: TGTGCCAGCAGTTTAGGTGGGGTCAAAAACATTCAGTACTTC.